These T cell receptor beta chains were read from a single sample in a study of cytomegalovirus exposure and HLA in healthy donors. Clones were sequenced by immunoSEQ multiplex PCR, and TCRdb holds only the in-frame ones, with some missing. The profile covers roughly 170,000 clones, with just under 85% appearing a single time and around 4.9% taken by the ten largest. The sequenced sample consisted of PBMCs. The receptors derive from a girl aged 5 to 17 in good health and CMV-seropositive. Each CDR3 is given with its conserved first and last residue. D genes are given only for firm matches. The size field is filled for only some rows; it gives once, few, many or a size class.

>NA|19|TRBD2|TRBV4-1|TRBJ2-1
CASSLGTSGGAGEGDEQFF
TGCGCCAGCAGCCTAGGGACTAGCGGGGGGGCTGGGGAAGGGGATGAGCAGTTCTTC
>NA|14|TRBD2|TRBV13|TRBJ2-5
CASRTSGGVETQYF
TGTGCCAGCAGGACTAGCGGGGGGGTAGAGACCCAGTACTTC
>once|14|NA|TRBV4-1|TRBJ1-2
CASSQDLSSRGYTF
TGCGCCAGCAGCCAAGATTTGAGTTCTCGTGGCTACACCTTC
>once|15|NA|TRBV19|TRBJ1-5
CASGRKTVNNQPQHF
TGTGCCAGTGGGCGGAAGACAGTTAACAATCAGCCCCAGCATTTT
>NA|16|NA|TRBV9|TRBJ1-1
CASSQTQRSSNTEAFF
TGTGCCAGCAGCCAAACCCAGAGGAGCTCGAACACTGAAGCTTTCTTT
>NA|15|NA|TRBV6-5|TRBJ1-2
CASSYGGRTEYGYTF
TGTGCCAGCAGTTACGGGGGCAGGACAGAATATGGCTACACCTTC
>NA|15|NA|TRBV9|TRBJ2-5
CASSPPSGIRETQYF
TGTGCCAGCAGCCCCCCCTCGGGAATCAGGGAGACCCAGTACTTC
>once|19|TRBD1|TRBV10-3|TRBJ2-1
CAITPSFGLPGQGIYEQFF
TGTGCCATCACCCCGTCGTTTGGGCTTCCGGGACAGGGAATTTATGAGCAGTTCTTC
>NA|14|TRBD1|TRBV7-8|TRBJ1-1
CASSLDRGRFEAFF
TGTGCCAGCAGCCTCGACAGGGGCCGATTCGAAGCTTTCTTT
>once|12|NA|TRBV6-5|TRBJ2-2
CASRLSTGELFF
TGTGCCAGCAGACTTTCCACCGGGGAGCTGTTTTTT